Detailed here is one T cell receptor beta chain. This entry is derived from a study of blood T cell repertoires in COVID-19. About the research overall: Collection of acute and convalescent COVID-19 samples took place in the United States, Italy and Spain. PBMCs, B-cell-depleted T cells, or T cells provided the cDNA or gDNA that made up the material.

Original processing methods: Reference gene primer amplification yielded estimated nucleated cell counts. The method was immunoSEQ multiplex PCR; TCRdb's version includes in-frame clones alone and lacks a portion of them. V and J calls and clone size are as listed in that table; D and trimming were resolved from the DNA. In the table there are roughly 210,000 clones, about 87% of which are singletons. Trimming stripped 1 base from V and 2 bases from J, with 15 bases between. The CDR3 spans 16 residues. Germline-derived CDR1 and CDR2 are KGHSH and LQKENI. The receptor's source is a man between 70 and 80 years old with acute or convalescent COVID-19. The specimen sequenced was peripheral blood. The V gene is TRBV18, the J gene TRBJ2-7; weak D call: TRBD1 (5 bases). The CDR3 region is CASSPQATGPPYEQYF. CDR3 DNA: TGTGCCAGCTCACCACAGGCTACAGGCCCCCCCTACGAGCAGTACTTC.